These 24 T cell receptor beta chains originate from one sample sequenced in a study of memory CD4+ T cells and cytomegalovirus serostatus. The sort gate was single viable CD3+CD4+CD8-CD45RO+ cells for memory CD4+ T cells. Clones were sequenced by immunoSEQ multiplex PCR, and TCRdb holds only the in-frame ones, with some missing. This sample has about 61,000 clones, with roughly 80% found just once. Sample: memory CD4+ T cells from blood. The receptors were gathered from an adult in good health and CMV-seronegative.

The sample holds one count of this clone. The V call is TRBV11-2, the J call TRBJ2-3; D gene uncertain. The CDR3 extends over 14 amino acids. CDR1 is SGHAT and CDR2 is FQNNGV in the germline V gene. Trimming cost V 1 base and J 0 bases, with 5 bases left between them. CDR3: CASSLAGSTDTQYF. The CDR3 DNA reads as TGTGCCAGCAGCTTAGCCGGGAGCACAGATACGCAGTATTTT.

The CDR3 DNA is TGCAGCGTTGAAGCCGGCCCGAAAAACACCATATATTTT. It specifies CSVEAGPKNTIYF. The J gene is TRBJ1-3, the V gene TRBV29-1; D gene uncertain. Germline values: CDR1 SQVTM, CDR2 ANQGSEA. CDR3 size: 13 residues. V gave up 1 base and J gave up 6 bases, with 10 bases separating them.

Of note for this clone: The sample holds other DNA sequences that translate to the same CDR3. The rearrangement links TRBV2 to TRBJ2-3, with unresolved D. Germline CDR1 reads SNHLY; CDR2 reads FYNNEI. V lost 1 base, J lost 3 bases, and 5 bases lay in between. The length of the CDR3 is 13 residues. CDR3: CASSEGGTDTQYF. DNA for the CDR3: TGTGCCAGCAGTGAAGGAGGAACAGATACGCAGTATTTT.

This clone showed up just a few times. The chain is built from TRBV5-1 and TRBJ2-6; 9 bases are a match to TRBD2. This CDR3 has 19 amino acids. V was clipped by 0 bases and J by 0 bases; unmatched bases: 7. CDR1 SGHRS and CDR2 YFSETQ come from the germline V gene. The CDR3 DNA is TGCGCCAGCAGCTTGGCCGCTAGCGGGGCTTACTCTGGGGCCAACGTCCTGACTTTC. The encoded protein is CASSLAASGAYSGANVLTF.

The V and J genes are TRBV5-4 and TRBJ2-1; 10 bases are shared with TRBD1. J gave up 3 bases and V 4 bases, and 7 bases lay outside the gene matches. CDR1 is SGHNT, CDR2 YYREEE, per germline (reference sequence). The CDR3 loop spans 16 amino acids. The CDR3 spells CASSHDRGLYYNEQFF. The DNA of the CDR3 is TGTGCCAGCAGCCATGACAGGGGGCTTTACTACAATGAGCAGTTCTTC.

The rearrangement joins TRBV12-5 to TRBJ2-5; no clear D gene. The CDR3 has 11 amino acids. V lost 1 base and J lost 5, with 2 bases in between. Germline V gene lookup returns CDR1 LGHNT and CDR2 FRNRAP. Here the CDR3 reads CASGLAETQYF. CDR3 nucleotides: TGTGCTAGTGGTTTGGCCGAGACCCAGTACTTC. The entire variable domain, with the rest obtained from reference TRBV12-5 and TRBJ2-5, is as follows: DARVTQTPRHKVTEMGQEVTMRCQPILGHNTVFWYRQTMMQGLELLAYFRNRAPLDDSGMPKDRFSAEMPDATLATLKIQPSEPRDSAVYFCASGLAETQYFGPGTRLLVL.

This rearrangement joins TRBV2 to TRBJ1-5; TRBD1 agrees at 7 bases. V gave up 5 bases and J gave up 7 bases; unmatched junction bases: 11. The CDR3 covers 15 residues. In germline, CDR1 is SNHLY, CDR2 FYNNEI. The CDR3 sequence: CASSKNDRAGQPQHF. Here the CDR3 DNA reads TGTGCCAGCAGTAAAAACGACAGGGCGGGCCAGCCCCAGCATTTT. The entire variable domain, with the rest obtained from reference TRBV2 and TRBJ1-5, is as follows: EPEVTQTPSHQVTQMGQEVILRCVPISNHLYFYWYRQILGQKVEFLVSFYNNEISEKSEIFDDQFSVERPDGSNFTLKIRSTKLEDSAMYFCASSKNDRAGQPQHFGDGTRLSIL.

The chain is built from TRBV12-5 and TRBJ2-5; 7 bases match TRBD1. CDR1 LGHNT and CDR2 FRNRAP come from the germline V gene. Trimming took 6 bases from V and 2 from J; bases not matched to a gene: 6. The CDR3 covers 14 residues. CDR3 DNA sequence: TGTGCTAGTGGACGGGACAGCACACAAGAGACCCAGTACTTC. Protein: CASGRDSTQETQYF.

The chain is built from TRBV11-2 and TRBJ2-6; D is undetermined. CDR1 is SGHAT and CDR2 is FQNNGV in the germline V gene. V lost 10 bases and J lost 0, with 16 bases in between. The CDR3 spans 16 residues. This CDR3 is CATPGPPVSGANVLTF. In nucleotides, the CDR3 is TGTGCCACCCCTGGTCCCCCTGTCTCTGGGGCCAACGTCCTGACTTTC.

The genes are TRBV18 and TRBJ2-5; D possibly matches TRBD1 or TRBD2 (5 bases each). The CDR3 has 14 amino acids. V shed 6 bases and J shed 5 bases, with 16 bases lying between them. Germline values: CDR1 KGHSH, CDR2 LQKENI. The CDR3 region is CASSPYGTHETQYF. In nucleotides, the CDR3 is TGTGCCAGCTCGCCCTACGGGACCCACGAGACCCAGTACTTC.

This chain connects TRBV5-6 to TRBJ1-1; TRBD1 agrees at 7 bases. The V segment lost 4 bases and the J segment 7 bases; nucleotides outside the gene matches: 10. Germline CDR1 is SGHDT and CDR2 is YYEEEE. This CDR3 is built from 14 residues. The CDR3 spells CASSGWDSPNEAFF. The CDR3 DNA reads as TGTGCCAGCAGCGGGTGGGACAGTCCCAATGAAGCTTTCTTT.

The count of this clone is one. The chain's CDR3 is CASSPRTGLHQPQHF. The CDR3 DNA reads TGTGCCAGCAGTCCGCGGACAGGGTTGCATCAGCCCCAGCATTTT. The chain recombines TRBV27 with TRBJ1-5, with 8 positions matching TRBD1. CDR1 is MNHEY, CDR2 SMNVEV, per germline (reference sequence). With 5 bases clipped from V and 5 bases from J, the junction kept 8 bases outside the gene matches. CDR3 length: 15 residues.

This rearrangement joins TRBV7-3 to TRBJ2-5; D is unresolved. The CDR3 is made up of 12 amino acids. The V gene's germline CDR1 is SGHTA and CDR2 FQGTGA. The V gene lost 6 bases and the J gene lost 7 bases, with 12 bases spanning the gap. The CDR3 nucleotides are TGTGCCAGCAGTACGGACGGTGGGACCCAGTACTTC. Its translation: CASSTDGGTQYF.

This CDR3 reads CASTGAGANVLTF. The CDR3 DNA is TGTGCCAGCACGGGTGCTGGGGCCAACGTCCTGACTTTC. The chain uses TRBV5-6 and TRBJ2-6; D ambiguous. CDR3 length: 13 residues. Germline assignment: CDR1 SGHDT and CDR2 YYEEEE. V was clipped by 6 bases and J by 2 bases, with 6 bases between them.

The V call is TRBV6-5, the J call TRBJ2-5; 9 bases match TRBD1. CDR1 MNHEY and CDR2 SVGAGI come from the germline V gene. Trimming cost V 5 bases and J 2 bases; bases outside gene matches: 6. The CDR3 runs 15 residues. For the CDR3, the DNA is TGTGCCAGCAGTCCCGGCGACAGGGGGCAAGAGACCCAGTACTTC. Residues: CASSPGDRGQETQYF.

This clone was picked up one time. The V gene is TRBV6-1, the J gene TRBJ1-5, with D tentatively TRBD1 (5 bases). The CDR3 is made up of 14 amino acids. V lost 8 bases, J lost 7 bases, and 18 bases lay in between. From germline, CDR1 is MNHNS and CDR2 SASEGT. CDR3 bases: TGTGCCAGCTCGCGGACGGGACGGGACCAGCCCCAGCATTTT. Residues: CASSRTGRDQPQHF.

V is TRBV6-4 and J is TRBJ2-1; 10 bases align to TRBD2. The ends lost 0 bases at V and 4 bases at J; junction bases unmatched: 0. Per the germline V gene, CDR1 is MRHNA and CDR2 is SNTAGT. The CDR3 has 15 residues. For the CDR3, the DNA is TGTGCCAGCAGTGACTCAGCGGGGGGGTACAATGAGCAGTTCTTC. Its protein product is CASSDSAGGYNEQFF.

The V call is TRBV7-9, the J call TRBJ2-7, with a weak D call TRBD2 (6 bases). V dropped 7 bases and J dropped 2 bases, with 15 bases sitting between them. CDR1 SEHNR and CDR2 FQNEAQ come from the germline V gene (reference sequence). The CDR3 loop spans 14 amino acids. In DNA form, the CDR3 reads TGTGCCAGCACCCGGGACTGGGGAGCCTACGAGCAGTACTTC. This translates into CASTRDWGAYEQYF.

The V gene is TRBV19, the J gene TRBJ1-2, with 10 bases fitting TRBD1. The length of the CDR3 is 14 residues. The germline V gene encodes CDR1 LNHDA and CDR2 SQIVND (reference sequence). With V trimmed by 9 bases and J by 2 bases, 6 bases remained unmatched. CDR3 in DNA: TGTGCCAGCAGACAGGGGGCTTTCAACTATGGCTACACCTTC. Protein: CASRQGAFNYGYTF.

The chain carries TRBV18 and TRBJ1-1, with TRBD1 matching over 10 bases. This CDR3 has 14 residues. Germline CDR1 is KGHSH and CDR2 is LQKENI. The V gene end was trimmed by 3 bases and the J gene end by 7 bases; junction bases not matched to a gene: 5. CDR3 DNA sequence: TGTGCCAGCTCACCGGACAGGGGGAGGTTTGAAGCTTTCTTT. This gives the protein CASSPDRGRFEAFF.

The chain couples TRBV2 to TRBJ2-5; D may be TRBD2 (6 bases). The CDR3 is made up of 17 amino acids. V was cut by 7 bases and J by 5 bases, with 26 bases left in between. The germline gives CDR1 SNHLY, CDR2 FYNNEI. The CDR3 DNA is TGTGCCAGCATAAAGCGGGTGAGGCCCCTCCAAGGGGAGACCCAGTACTTC. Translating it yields CASIKRVRPLQGETQYF.

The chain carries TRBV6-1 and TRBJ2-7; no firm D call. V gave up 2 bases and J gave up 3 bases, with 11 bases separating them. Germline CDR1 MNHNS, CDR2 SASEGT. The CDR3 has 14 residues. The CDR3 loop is CASSEMGRDYEQYF. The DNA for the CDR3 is TGTGCCAGCAGTGAAATGGGAAGGGACTACGAGCAGTACTTC.

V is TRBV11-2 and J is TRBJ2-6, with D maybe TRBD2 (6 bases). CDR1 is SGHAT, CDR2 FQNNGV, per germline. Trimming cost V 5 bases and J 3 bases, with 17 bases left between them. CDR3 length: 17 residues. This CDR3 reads CASSLLGGRGGANVLTF. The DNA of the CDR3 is TGTGCCAGCAGCCTCCTCGGGGGTAGAGGTGGGGCCAACGTCCTGACTTTC.

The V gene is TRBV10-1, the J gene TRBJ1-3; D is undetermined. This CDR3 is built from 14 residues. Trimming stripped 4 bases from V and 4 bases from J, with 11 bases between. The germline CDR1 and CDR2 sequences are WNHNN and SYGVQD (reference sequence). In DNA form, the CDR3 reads TGCGCCAGCAGTGCGTCCGGCAGAGGAAACACCATATATTTT. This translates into CASSASGRGNTIYF.